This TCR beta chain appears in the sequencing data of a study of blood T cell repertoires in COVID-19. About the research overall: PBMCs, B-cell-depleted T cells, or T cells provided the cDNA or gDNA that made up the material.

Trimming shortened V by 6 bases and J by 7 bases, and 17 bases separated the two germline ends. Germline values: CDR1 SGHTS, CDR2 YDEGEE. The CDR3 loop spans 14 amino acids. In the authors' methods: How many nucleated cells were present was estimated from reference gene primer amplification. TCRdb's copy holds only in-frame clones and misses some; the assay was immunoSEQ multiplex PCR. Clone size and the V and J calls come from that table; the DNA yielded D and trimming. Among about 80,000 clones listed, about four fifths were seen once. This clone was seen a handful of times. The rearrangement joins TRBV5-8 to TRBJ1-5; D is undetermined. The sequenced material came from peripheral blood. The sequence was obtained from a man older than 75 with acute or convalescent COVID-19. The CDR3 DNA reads TGTGCCAGCACCGAGACAATGCCCGAACAGCCCCAGCATTTT. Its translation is CASTETMPEQPQHF.